A selection of T cell receptor beta chains follows, all from one sample in a study of radiotherapy plus CTLA-4 blockade in lung cancer. Sequencing was performed with immunoSEQ multiplex PCR; in TCRdb, only in-frame clones are kept and a portion is missing. The sample has 45,000 or so clones; around nine tenths are singletons. The source was peripheral blood, collected from a patient treated with radiotherapy plus ipilimumab. The origin of the receptors is a human donor with non-small cell lung cancer whose response to radiotherapy plus ipilimumab could not be evaluated. CDR3s include the opening cysteine and the closing phenylalanine or tryptophan. The order of the fields is V gene, D gene, J gene, clone size, CDR3 DNA, CDR3 protein. A D gene is named only where the DNA matches it firmly. The size of a clone is reported for some rows only, either as once, few or many, or as a class for expanded clones.

>TRBV7-9|TRBD2|TRBJ2-1|NA
TGTGCCAGCAGCGGACTAGCCCGAGAAGACTACAATGAGCAGTTCTTC
CASSGLAREDYNEQFF
>TRBV11-3|NA|TRBJ2-1|NA
TGTGCCAGCAGCCTCTTCTCCTACAATGAGCAGTTCTTC
CASSLFSYNEQFF
>TRBV7-2|TRBD2|TRBJ2-7|once
TGTGCCAGCAGCTCTCCGGGACTAGCGGGAGGCGAGCAGTACTTC
CASSSPGLAGGEQYF
>TRBV6-5|TRBD2|TRBJ2-7|few
TGTGCCAGCAGTAAGTCGGGACTAGCGCGCTACGAGCAGTACTTC
CASSKSGLARYEQYF
>TRBV30|TRBD1|TRBJ1-5|NA
TGTGCCTGGACCCCCCGGGGGACAGGGGGCCAGCCCCAGCATTTT
CAWTPRGTGGQPQHF
>TRBV4-3|TRBD1|TRBJ1-2|NA
TGCGCCAGCAGCCCTGGTCGACAGGGGAATATATATGGCTACACCTTC
CASSPGRQGNIYGYTF
>TRBV14|TRBD2|TRBJ2-7|NA
TGTGCCAGCAGCCAAGATGGAGGACTAGCGGGTACCTACGAGCAGTACTTC
CASSQDGGLAGTYEQYF
>TRBV7-2|TRBD2|TRBJ2-7|NA
TGTGCCAGCAGCCCCTCGGGTAGCGGGGGTCGCGAGCAGTACTTC
CASSPSGSGGREQYF
>TRBV18|TRBD2|TRBJ2-1|NA
TGTGCCAGCTCACGGGAGAGGGGACTAGAAATATACAATGAGCAGTTCTTC
CASSRERGLEIYNEQFF
>TRBV27|NA|TRBJ2-7|NA
TGTGCCAGCAGTTTATTGACAGGCGCGACCTACGAGCAGTACTTC
CASSLLTGATYEQYF
>TRBV7-2|NA|TRBJ1-1|NA
TGTGCCAGCAGCTTACAGGGTACGAACACTGAAGCTTTCTTT
CASSLQGTNTEAFF
>TRBV10-3|TRBD1|TRBJ2-2|NA
TGTGCCATCGGACAGGCGACGAACACCGGGGAGCTGTTTTTT
CAIGQATNTGELFF
>TRBV9|NA|TRBJ1-5|NA
TGTGCCAGCAGCCCGGGACTTCCTAATCAGCCCCAGCATTTT
CASSPGLPNQPQHF
>TRBV9|TRBD1|TRBJ2-2|NA
TGTGCCAGCAGCGGGGGACAGGGGTGGACCGGGGAGCTGTTTTTT
CASSGGQGWTGELFF
>TRBV27|TRBD1|TRBJ1-6|NA
TGTGCCAGCAGTCAACAGGGGGATAATTCACCCCTCCACTTT
CASSQQGDNSPLHF
>TRBV6-1|NA|TRBJ2-7|once
TGTGCCAGCAGTGAAGATAGTGGGGGCGCACAGGGCTACGAGCAGTACTTC
CASSEDSGGAQGYEQYF
>TRBV6-5|NA|TRBJ2-7|NA
TGTGCCAGCAGTTACTTCTCCCGGGGCTCCTACGAGCAGTACTTC
CASSYFSRGSYEQYF
>TRBV21-1|NA|TRBJ2-1|NA
TGTGCCAGCAGCAAAGAAGGGAGAAGTCGGGACAATGAGCAGTTCTTC
CASSKEGRSRDNEQFF
>TRBV16|TRBD1|TRBJ1-6|NA
TGTGCCAGCAGCCCCCCAGGGGGGTCACCCCTCCACTTT
CASSPPGGSPLHF
>TRBV4-3|TRBD2|TRBJ2-1|NA
TGCGCCAGCAGCCAGGTCGGGGGGGGCCTGAAGAAGGAGCAGTTCTTC
CASSQVGGGLKKEQFF
>TRBV19|NA|TRBJ1-2|NA
TGTGCCAGTAGTCCCCAGACGAGGAGCTATGGCTACACCTTC
CASSPQTRSYGYTF
>TRBV7-9|NA|TRBJ2-2|NA
TGTGCCAGCAGCAAAACCGGGACACCTAACACCGGGGAGCTGTTTTTT
CASSKTGTPNTGELFF
>TRBV5-1|NA|TRBJ1-1|NA
TGCGCCAGCAGCTTGGATATCCAGGGGACCTACACTGAAGCTTTCTTT
CASSLDIQGTYTEAFF
>TRBV28|NA|TRBJ1-2|once
TGTGCCAGCAGTCGGGTCCATGGCTACACCTTC
CASSRVHGYTF
>TRBV7-2|TRBD2|TRBJ2-7|NA
TGTGCCAGCAGCATCACTAGCGGTCCCTACGAGCAGTACTTC
CASSITSGPYEQYF
>TRBV5-5|NA|TRBJ2-7|NA
TGTGCCAGCAGCTCCAGGGGTCACGAGCAGTACTTC
CASSSRGHEQYF
>TRBV4-3|TRBD1|TRBJ1-6|NA
TGCGCCAGCAGCAGAGTAACAGGGGGCGTTGATTCACCCCTCCACTTT
CASSRVTGGVDSPLHF
>TRBV6-5|NA|TRBJ1-2|NA
TGTGCCAGCAGGGTCCCGGGGTCACATGGCTACACCTTC
CASRVPGSHGYTF
>TRBV5-5|NA|TRBJ1-2|few
TGTGCCAGCAGCTTGGACCCCAACAGGGCAAGCTATGGCTACACCTTC
CASSLDPNRASYGYTF